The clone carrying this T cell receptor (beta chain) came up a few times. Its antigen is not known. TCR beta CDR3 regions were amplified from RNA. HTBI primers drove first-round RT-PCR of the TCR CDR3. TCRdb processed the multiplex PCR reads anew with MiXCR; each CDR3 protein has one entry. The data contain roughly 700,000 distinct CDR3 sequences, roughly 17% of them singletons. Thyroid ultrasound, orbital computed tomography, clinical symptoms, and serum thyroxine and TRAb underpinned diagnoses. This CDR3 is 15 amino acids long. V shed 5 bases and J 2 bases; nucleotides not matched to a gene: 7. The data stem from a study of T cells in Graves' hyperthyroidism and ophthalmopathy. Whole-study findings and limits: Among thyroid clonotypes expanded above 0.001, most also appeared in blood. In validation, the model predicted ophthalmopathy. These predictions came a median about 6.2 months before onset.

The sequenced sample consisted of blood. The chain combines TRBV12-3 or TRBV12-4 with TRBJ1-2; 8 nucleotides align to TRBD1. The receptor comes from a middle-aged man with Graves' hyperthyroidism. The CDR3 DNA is TGTGCCAGCAGTCCCTGGACAGGGTCCAACTATGGCTACACCTTC. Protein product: CASSPWTGSNYGYTF.